The 7 T cell receptor beta chains reported below all come from one sample, sequenced in a study of shared clonotypes between healthy human individuals. Clones were sequenced by immunoSEQ multiplex PCR, and TCRdb holds only the in-frame ones, with some missing. This sample has about 1.9 million clones, with 93% found just once. Naive CD8 cells lacked CD45RO, underwent positive selection for CCR7 and left out terminally differentiated effector memory CD45RA+ cells. The sample comprised naive CD8+ T cells from PBMCs. The receptors originated from a young man in good health. Some clones in this sample may be carry-over from other donors' samples.

CDR3 residues: CASSQGGTGLQPQHF. As DNA, the CDR3 is TGCGCCAGCAGCCAAGGAGGGACAGGGTTACAGCCCCAGCATTTT. This rearrangement joins TRBV4-3 to TRBJ1-5, with TRBD1 matching over 9 bases. Per the germline V gene, CDR1 is LGHNA and CDR2 is YSLEER. V was clipped by 1 base and J by 7 bases; unmatched bases: 5. The CDR3 covers 15 residues.

This clone was detected once. The chain uses TRBV19 and TRBJ1-5; 8 bases line up with TRBD1. The CDR3 covers 17 residues. The germline V gene encodes CDR1 LNHDA and CDR2 SQIVND (reference sequence). Losses at the gene ends were 1 base for V and 4 bases for J; bases not matched to a gene: 9. The CDR3 nucleotides are TGTGCCAGTAGTATAGCGCTGGACAGGGAATTTAATCAGCCCCAGCATTTT. Translated, it gives CASSIALDREFNQPQHF.

CDR3 protein: CASSPSRGWGTGELFF. CDR3 DNA sequence: TGTGCCAGCAGCCCCTCCCGGGGGTGGGGAACCGGGGAGCTGTTTTTT. The rearrangement uses TRBV27 and TRBJ2-2, with a tentative D call TRBD2 (6 bases). Trimming shortened V by 6 bases and J by 5 bases, and 19 bases separated the two germline ends. The germline V gene encodes CDR1 MNHEY and CDR2 SMNVEV (reference sequence). The CDR3 consists of 16 residues.

V usage is TRBV5-1 and J usage is TRBJ2-3; D gene ambiguous. Germline V gives CDR1 SGHRS, CDR2 YFSETQ. V shed 7 bases and J shed 0 bases, with 12 bases lying between them. CDR3 length equals 14 residues. CDR3 DNA: TGCGCCAGCGGAACGGGCCCTAGCACAGATACGCAGTATTTT. It is translated as CASGTGPSTDTQYF. Looking up the rest from reference TRBV5-1 and TRBJ2-3 gives the full variable domain: KAGVTQTPRYLIKTRGQQVTLSCSPISGHRSVSWYQQTPGQGLQFLFEYFSETQRNKGNFPGRFSGRQFSNSRSEMNVSTLELGDSALYLCASGTGPSTDTQYFGPGTRLTVL.

This sequence joins TRBV10-1 and TRBJ2-1; tentative D call: TRBD2 (6 bases). CDR3 length: 13 residues. Germline assignment: CDR1 WNHNN and CDR2 SYGVQD (reference sequence). The germline V and J ends were trimmed by 4 bases and 5 bases, with 9 bases remaining between them. In DNA form, the CDR3 reads TGCGCCAGCAGTGGGACTACCCACAATGAGCAGTTCTTC. This gives the protein CASSGTTHNEQFF.

Comment on this clone: In the same sample, other DNA sequences code for this CDR3. The chain combines TRBV11-2 with TRBJ2-7; no definite D call. Germline V gives CDR1 SGHAT, CDR2 FQNNGV. V was pared by 5 bases and J by 5 bases, with 7 bases between. The CDR3 runs to 11 residues. The CDR3 loop reads CASSLGNEQYF. The CDR3 bases are TGTGCCAGCAGCCTTGGAAACGAGCAGTACTTC. Variable domain in full (rest from reference TRBV11-2 and TRBJ2-7): EAGVAQSPRYKIIEKRQSVAFWCNPISGHATLYWYQQILGQGPKLLIQFQNNGVVDDSQLPKDRFSAERLKGVDSTLKIQPAKLEDSAVYLCASSLGNEQYFGPGTRLTVT.

In its sample, this clone was seen once. The chain joins TRBV7-9 to TRBJ2-5, with TRBD1 identical over 7 bases. Germline-derived CDR1 and CDR2 are SEHNR and FQNEAQ (reference sequence). This CDR3 has 15 residues. Trimming at V came to 5 bases and at J to 4 bases, leaving 10 bases not matched to a gene. The CDR3, as DNA: TGTGCCAGCAGCCCCGGACAGGCCGGCGGAGAGACCCAGTACTTC. Translated, it gives CASSPGQAGGETQYF.